Below, 21 T cell receptor beta chains from the same sample are listed, as sequenced in a study of CD4 T cells in relation to SARS-CoV-2 and coronaviruses. These receptors lack a known antigen. Method: immunoSEQ multiplex PCR; TCRdb's copy keeps in-frame clones and lacks some. The data contain 41,000 or so clones, around 82% of them singletons. Sequencing was performed on naive CD4+ T cells from PBMCs, cultured in vitro. The subset here: naive CD4+ T cells isolated by negative enrichment. These receptors came from an adult with COVID-19.

The chain links TRBV4-3 to TRBJ2-3; D unresolved. V was clipped by 2 bases and J by 2 bases, with 20 bases between them. The germline CDR1 and CDR2 sequences are LGHNA and YSLEER. This CDR3 has 18 amino acids. This CDR3 reads CASSQQVQAFSYTDTQYF. The CDR3 coding sequence is TGCGCCAGCAGCCAACAAGTTCAGGCATTTTCCTACACAGATACGCAGTATTTT.

The V and J genes are TRBV5-1 and TRBJ1-1; 7 nucleotides line up with TRBD1. Per germline, CDR1 SGHRS and CDR2 YFSETQ. The V and J ends lost 4 bases and 5 bases, in that order; junction bases with no gene match: 8. This CDR3 comprises 14 residues. The CDR3: CASSPGTVGTEAFF. In nucleotides, the CDR3 is TGCGCCAGCAGCCCCGGGACAGTGGGGACTGAAGCTTTCTTT.

This rearrangement joins TRBV4-1 to TRBJ2-3, with TRBD2 identical over 9 bases. Germline V gene data show CDR1 as MGHRA and CDR2 as YSYEKL. This CDR3 contains 14 residues. V shed 7 bases, J shed 8 bases, and the junction held 10 bases outside the gene matches. This CDR3 reads CASNPAGGPSTQYF. CDR3 DNA: TGCGCCAGCAACCCAGCGGGAGGACCTTCTACGCAGTATTTT.

The genes are TRBV15 and TRBJ1-2; 7 bases map to TRBD1. The CDR3 covers 15 residues. J gave up 1 base and V 1 base, and 3 bases lay outside the gene matches. Germline assignment: CDR1 LNHNV and CDR2 YYDKDF (reference sequence). As DNA, the CDR3 is TGTGCCACCAGCAGAGTGGGACAGATTAACTATGGCTACACCTTC. Protein product: CATSRVGQINYGYTF.

The chain combines TRBV28 with TRBJ1-4; TRBD1 is a possible D gene (6 bases). V lost 7 bases, J lost 8 bases, and 11 bases lay in between. Germline CDR1 is MDHEN and CDR2 is SYDVKM. This CDR3 spans 12 amino acids. CDR3 amino acids: CASKQGSEKLFF. CDR3 nucleotides: TGTGCCAGCAAACAGGGTTCCGAAAAACTGTTTTTT. Full variable domain (rest looked up from reference TRBV28 and TRBJ1-4): DVKVTQSSRYLVKRTGEKVFLECVQDMDHENMFWYRQDPGLGLRLIYFSYDVKMKEKGDIPEGYSVSREKKERFSLILESASTNQTSMYLCASKQGSEKLFFGSGTQLSVL.

The CDR3 region has the DNA TGCGCCAGCAGCCAAATAACAGGGGGCACTTACGAGCAGTACTTC. Translated: CASSQITGGTYEQYF. The chain is built from TRBV4-3 and TRBJ2-7; 9 bases agree with TRBD1. Trimming removed 2 bases from V and 4 bases from J; junction bases left unmatched: 6. Germline CDR1 and CDR2: LGHNA and YSLEER. There are 15 residues in the CDR3.

The V and J genes are TRBV28 and TRBJ2-7; 12 positions match TRBD2. Trimming at V came to 5 bases and at J to 4 bases, leaving 3 bases not matched to a gene. The germline CDR1 and CDR2 sequences are MDHEN and SYDVKM. The CDR3 is 14 amino acids. CDR3 protein: CASSRTSGVYEQYF. In nucleotides, the CDR3 is TGTGCCAGCAGTCGGACTAGCGGGGTTTACGAGCAGTACTTC.

There are a few counts of this clone. The CDR3 DNA follows: TGTGCCAGTAGTATCGTGACCAGACCCACCTCTGGGGCCAACGTCCTGACTTTC. Its translation is CASSIVTRPTSGANVLTF. The J gene is TRBJ2-6, the V gene TRBV19; D is uncertain. The germline V and J ends were trimmed by 3 bases and 0 bases, with 15 bases remaining between them. Looked up from germline, CDR1 is LNHDA and CDR2 is SQIVND (reference sequence). CDR3 length equals 18 residues.

J is TRBJ2-3 and V is TRBV27; D is perhaps TRBD2 (5 bases). Trimming took off 5 bases at V and 0 bases at J, with 12 bases between the two ends. The CDR3 sequence is 15 residues long. CDR1 and CDR2 from the germline V gene are MNHEY and SMNVEV (reference sequence). The CDR3 loop reads CASSLLAASTDTQYF. For the CDR3, the DNA is TGTGCCAGCAGTCTGCTAGCAGCTAGCACAGATACGCAGTATTTT.

This chain links TRBV11-1 with TRBJ1-2, with TRBD1 matching 9 bases. V dropped 2 bases and J dropped 6; count of bases not matched to a gene: 4. The CDR3 extends over 14 amino acids. The germline CDR1 and CDR2 sequences are SGHAT and FQDESV (reference sequence). The CDR3 reads CASSLSRTGDGYTF. CDR3 nucleotides: TGTGCCAGCAGCTTATCCAGGACAGGGGATGGCTACACCTTC.

The rearrangement uses TRBV10-3 and TRBJ2-1, with D perhaps TRBD2 (6 bases). This CDR3 has 11 amino acids. V gave up 9 bases and J gave up 9 bases, with 12 bases separating them. Germline lookup yields CDR1 ENHRY and CDR2 SYGVKD. CDR3 residues: CAISGSSEQFF. For the CDR3, the DNA is TGTGCCATTAGCGGCTCCAGTGAGCAGTTCTTC.

The CDR3 spells CASSLAAGSSYEQYF. The CDR3 bases are TGCGCCAGCAGCTTGGCCGCGGGAAGCTCCTACGAGCAGTACTTC. The V call is TRBV5-1, the J call TRBJ2-7; D might be TRBD2 (6 bases). V lost 0 bases to trimming and J lost 0 bases, with 10 bases between them. Per germline, CDR1 SGHRS and CDR2 YFSETQ. The CDR3 extends over 15 amino acids.

The rearrangement joins TRBV7-9 to TRBJ2-3; D unclear. With 3 bases removed from V and 5 bases from J, the gap between germline ends came to 3 bases. The CDR3 is 11 residues long. Germline-derived CDR1 and CDR2 are SEHNR and FQNEAQ (reference sequence). CDR3 loop: CASSFKDTQYF. Here the CDR3 DNA reads TGTGCCAGCAGCTTTAAAGATACGCAGTATTTT.

CDR3: CASSIKYEQFF. DNA of the CDR3: TGTGCCAGTAGTATAAAATACGAGCAGTTCTTC. V and J are TRBV19 and TRBJ2-1; D unresolved. The CDR3 spans 11 residues. Germline V lookup: CDR1 LNHDA, CDR2 SQIVND (reference sequence). V dropped 2 bases and J dropped 10 bases, with 6 bases sitting between them.

The V call is TRBV12-3 or TRBV12-4, the J call TRBJ1-1; a weak D match, TRBD1 (5 bases). This CDR3 is 12 amino acids long. The V and J ends lost 6 bases and 0 bases respectively, with 5 bases between them. The CDR3 loop is CASSRVNTEAFF. The CDR3 DNA reads as TGTGCCAGCAGCAGGGTGAACACTGAAGCTTTCTTT.

Here the CDR3 reads CASSEGVYPVGYTF. The CDR3 DNA follows: TGTGCCAGCAGTGAAGGGGTCTATCCAGTGGGCTACACCTTC. The J gene is TRBJ1-2, the V gene TRBV6-1; D is uncertain. Germline CDR1 reads MNHNS; CDR2 reads SASEGT. There are 14 residues in the CDR3. V was shortened by 1 base and J by 8 bases, with 14 bases between the two germline ends.

This clone was picked up a small number of times. The sample carries other DNA sequences with the same CDR3. The gene calls are TRBV6-5 and TRBJ2-1; 13 nucleotides agree with TRBD2. The trim removed 4 bases at V and 7 bases at J, leaving 4 bases unmatched. Germline lookup yields CDR1 MNHEY and CDR2 SVGAGI. The CDR3 is made up of 15 amino acids. The DNA for the CDR3 is TGTGCCAGCAGTTCTGGACTAGCGGGAGCTAATGAGCAGTTCTTC. Encoded protein: CASSSGLAGANEQFF.

The chain links TRBV21-1 to TRBJ1-4. TRBV21-1 counts as a pseudogene. The CDR3 spans 15 residues. The CDR3 loop reads CASSKERVDEEKLFF. The CDR3 region has the DNA TGTGCCAGCAGCAAGGAGAGGGTGGACGAGGAAAAACTGTTTTTT.

The J gene is TRBJ2-7, the V gene TRBV16, with TRBD2 matching 8 bases. After removal of 2 bases from V and 7 bases from J, the junction contained 13 bases not matched to a gene. The CDR3 length is 16 residues. CDR1 and CDR2 (germline): KGHSY, FQNENV. The CDR3 nucleotides are TGTGCCAGCAGCCAACTTAGTTTTAGCGGGGTCGGAGAGCAGTACTTC. Amino acids: CASSQLSFSGVGEQYF.

This clone has only a few counts. This chain joins TRBV10-3 and TRBJ2-1; 8 bases match TRBD2. Germline V gene data show CDR1 as ENHRY and CDR2 as SYGVKD. With V trimmed by 5 bases and J by 3 bases, 12 bases remained unmatched. This CDR3 is 17 amino acids long. CDR3 loop: CAISSSSAGDHYNEQFF. The CDR3 nucleotides are TGTGCCATCAGTTCGTCTTCAGCGGGAGACCACTACAATGAGCAGTTCTTC.

Comment on this clone: An end of the junction does not agree with germline; a read error may underlie this. This chain's CDR3 is CASSPPPDGGTEAFF. In DNA, the CDR3 is TGTGCCAGCTCTCCACCCCCGGACGGGGGGACTGAAGCTTTCTTT. V and J are TRBV18 and TRBJ1-1, with D maybe TRBD1 (5 bases). The germline CDR1 and CDR2 sequences are KGHSH and LQKENI. The CDR3 runs to 15 residues.